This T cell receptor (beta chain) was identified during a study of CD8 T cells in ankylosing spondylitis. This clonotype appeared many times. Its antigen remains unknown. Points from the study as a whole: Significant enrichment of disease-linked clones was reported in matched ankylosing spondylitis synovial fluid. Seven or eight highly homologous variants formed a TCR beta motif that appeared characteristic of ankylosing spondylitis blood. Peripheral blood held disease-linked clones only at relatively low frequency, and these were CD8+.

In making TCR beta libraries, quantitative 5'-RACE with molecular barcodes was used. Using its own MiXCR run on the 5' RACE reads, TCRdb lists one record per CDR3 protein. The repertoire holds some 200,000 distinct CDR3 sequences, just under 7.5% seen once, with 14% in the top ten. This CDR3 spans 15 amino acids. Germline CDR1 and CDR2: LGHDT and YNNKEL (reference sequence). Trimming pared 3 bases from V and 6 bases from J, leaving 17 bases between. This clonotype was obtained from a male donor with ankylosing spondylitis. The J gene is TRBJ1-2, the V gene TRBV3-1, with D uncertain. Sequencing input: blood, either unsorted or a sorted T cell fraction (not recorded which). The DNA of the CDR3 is TGTGCCAGCAGCCACGCAGCCGCCCGGGGTGATGGCTACACCTTC. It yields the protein CASSHAAARGDGYTF.